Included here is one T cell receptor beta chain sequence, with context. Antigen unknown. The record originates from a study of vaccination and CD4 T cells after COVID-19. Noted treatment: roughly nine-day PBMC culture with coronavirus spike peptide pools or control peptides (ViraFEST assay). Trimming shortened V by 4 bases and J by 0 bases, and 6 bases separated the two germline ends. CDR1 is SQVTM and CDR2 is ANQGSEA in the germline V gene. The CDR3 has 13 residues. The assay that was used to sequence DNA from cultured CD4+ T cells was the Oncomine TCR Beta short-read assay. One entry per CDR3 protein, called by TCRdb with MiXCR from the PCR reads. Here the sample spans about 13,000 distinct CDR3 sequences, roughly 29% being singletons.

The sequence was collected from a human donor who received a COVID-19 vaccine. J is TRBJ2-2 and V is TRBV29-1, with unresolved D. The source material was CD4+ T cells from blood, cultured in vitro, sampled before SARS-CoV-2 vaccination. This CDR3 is CSVGQPNTGELFF. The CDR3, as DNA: TGCAGCGTTGGCCAGCCGAACACCGGGGAGCTGTTTTTT.